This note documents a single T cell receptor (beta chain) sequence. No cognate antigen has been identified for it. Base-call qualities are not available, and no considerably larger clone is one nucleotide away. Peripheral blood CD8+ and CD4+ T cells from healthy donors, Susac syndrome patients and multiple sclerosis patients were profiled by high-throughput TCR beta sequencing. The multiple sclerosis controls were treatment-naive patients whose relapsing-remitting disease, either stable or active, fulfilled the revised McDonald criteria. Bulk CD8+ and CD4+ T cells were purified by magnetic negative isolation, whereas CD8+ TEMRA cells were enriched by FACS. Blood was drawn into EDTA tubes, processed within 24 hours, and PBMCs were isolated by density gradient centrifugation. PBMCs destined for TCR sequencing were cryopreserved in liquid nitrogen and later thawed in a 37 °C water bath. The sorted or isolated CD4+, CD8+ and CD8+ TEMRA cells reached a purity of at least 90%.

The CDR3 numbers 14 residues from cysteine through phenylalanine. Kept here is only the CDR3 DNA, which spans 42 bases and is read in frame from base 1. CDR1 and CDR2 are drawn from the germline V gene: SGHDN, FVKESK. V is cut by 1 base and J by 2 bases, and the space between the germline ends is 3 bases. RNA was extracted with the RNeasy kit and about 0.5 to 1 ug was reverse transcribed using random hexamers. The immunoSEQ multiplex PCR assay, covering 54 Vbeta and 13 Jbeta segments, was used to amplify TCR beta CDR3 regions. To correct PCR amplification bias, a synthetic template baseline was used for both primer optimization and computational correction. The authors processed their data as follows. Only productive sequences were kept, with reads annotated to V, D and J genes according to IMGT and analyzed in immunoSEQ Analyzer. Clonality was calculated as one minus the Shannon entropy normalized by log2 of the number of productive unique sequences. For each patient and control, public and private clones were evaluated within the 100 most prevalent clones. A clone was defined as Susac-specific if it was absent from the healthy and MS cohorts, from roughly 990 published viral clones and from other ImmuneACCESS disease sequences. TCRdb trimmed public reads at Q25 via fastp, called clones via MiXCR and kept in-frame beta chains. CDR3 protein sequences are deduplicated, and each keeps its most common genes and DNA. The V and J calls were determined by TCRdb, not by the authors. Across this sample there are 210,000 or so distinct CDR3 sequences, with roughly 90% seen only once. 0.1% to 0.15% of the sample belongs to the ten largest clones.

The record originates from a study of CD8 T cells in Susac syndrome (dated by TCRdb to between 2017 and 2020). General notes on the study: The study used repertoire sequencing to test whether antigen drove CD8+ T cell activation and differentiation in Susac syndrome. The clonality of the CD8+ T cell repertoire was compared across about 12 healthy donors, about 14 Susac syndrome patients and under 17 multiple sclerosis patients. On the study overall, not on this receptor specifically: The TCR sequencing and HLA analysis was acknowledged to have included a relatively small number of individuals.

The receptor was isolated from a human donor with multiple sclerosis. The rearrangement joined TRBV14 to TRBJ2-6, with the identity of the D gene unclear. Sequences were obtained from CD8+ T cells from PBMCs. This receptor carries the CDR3 CASSQAAGANVLTF. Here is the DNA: TGTGCCAGCAGCCAAGCTGCTGGGGCCAACGTCCTGACTTTC.